This T cell receptor (beta chain) was identified during a study of T cell repertoires in cytomegalovirus infection. Study in general: Recently described HLA-C-restricted plus well-studied HLA-B-restricted CMV epitopes were used.

Study-level points and caveats: Across the ex vivo response, the dominant clonotypes were HLA-C-restricted CMV-specific TCR beta clonotypes.

Each CDR3 protein is one row after TCRdb ran MiXCR on the reads. In the table there are more than 45,000 distinct CDR3 sequences, about 18% of which are singletons. As to this clonotype: The antigen is undetermined.

The sequence was obtained from a human donor in good health (CMV status not recorded). Some clones in this sample may be carry-over from other donors' samples. Material: CD8+ T cells from cultured PBMCs, obtained from culture after CMV antigen stimulation.

The CDR3 sequence: CASSERYEQYF. In DNA form, the CDR3 reads TGTGCCAGCAGTGAACGTTACGAGCAGTACTTC. The chain carries TRBV2 and TRBJ2-7, with unresolved D. Trimming left V 2 bases short and J 4 bases short, with 3 bases between. Germline CDR1 and CDR2: SNHLY and FYNNEI. This CDR3 contains 11 residues. Supplemented by reference TRBV2 and TRBJ2-7, the full variable domain reads EPEVTQTPSHQVTQMGQEVILRCVPISNHLYFYWYRQILGQKVEFLVSFYNNEISEKSEIFDDQFSVERPDGSNFTLKIRSTKLEDSAMYFCASSERYEQYFGPGTRLTVT.